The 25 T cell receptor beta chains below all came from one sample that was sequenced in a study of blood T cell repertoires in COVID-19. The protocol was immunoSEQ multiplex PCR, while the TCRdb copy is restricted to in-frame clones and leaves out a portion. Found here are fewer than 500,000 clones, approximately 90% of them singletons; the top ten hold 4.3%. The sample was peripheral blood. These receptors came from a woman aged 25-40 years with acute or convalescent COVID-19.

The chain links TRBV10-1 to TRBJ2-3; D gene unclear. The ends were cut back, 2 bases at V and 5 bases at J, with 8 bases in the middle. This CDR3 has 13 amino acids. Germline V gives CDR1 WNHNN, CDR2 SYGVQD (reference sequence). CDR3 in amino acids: CASSEIAVDTQYF. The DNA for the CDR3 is TGCGCCAGCAGTGAGATAGCAGTAGATACGCAGTATTTT.

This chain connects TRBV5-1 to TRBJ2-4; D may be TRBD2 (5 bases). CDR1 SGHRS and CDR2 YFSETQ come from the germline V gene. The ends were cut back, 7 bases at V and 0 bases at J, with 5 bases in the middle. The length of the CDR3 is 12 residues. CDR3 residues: CASRGAKNIQYF. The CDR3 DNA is TGCGCCAGCCGGGGAGCCAAAAACATTCAGTACTTC.

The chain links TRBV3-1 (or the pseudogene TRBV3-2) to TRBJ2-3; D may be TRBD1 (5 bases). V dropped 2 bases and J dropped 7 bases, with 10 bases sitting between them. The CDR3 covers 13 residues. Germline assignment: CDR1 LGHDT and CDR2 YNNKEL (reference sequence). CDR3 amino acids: CASSQKGAHTQYF. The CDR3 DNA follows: TGTGCCAGCAGCCAAAAAGGGGCGCATACGCAGTATTTT.

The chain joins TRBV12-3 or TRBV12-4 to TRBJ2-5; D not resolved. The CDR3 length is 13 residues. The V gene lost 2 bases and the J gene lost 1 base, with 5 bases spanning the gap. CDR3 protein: CASSLLAQETQYF. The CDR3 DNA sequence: TGTGCCAGCAGTTTATTGGCCCAAGAGACCCAGTACTTC.

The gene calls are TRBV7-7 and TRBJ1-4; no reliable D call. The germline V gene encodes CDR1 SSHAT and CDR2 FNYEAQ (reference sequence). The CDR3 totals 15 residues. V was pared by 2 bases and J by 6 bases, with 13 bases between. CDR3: CASSLSPGSDEKLFF. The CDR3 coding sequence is TGTGCCAGCAGCTTATCACCGGGGTCCGATGAAAAACTGTTTTTT.

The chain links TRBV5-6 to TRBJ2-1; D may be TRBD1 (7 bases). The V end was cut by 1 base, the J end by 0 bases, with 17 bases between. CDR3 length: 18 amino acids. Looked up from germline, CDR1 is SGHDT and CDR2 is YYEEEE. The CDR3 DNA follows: TGTGCCAGCAGCTTGATTGTCAGGGGGGAATCCTCCTACAATGAGCAGTTCTTC. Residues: CASSLIVRGESSYNEQFF.

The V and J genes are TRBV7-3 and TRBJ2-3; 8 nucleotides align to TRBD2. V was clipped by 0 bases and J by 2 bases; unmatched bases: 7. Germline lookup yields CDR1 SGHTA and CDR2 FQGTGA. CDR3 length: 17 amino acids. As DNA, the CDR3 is TGTGCCAGCAGCTTAACTGCTAGCGGGTTGGCCACAGATACGCAGTATTTT. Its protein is CASSLTASGLATDTQYF.

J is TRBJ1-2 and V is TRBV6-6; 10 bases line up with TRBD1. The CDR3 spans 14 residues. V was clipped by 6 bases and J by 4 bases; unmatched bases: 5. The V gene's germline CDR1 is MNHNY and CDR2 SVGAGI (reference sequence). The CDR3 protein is CASSRRDRGYGYTF. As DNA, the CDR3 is TGTGCCAGCAGCCGCCGGGACAGGGGCTATGGCTACACCTTC.

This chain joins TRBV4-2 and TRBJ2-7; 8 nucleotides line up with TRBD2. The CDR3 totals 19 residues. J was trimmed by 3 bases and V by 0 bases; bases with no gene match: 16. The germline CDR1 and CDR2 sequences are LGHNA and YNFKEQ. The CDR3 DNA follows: TGTGCCAGCAGCCAAGATTATCGTCGTGGAACTAGCGGTATCTACGAGCAGTACTTC. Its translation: CASSQDYRRGTSGIYEQYF.

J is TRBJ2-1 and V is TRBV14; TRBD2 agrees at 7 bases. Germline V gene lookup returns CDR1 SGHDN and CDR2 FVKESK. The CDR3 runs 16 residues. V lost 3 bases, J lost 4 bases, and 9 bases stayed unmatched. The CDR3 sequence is CASSQTKRGLYNEQFF. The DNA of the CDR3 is TGTGCCAGCAGCCAGACAAAGCGGGGACTTTACAATGAGCAGTTCTTC.

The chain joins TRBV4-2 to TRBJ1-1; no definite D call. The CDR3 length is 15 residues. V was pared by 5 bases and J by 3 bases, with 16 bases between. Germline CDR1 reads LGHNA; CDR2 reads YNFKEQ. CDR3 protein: CASSTSPGEDTEAFF. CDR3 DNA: TGTGCCAGCAGCACCTCCCCCGGGGAGGACACTGAAGCTTTCTTT.

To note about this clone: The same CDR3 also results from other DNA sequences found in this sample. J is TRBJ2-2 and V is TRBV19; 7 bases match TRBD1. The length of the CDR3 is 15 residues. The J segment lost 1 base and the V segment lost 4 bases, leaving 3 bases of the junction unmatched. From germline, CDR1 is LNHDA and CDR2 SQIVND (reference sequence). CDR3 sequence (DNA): TGTGCCAGTAGTAAAGACAGGGTGAACACCGGGGAGCTGTTTTTT. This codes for CASSKDRVNTGELFF.

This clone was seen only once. CDR3 protein: CAISESAGEQFF. Written as DNA, the CDR3 is TGTGCCATCAGTGAGTCAGCGGGGGAGCAGTTCTTC. The chain couples TRBV10-3 to TRBJ2-1; 7 nucleotides align to TRBD2. Germline loops: CDR1 ENHRY, CDR2 SYGVKD. This CDR3 spans 12 amino acids. V was pared by 0 bases and J by 10 bases, with 0 bases of the junction left unmatched.

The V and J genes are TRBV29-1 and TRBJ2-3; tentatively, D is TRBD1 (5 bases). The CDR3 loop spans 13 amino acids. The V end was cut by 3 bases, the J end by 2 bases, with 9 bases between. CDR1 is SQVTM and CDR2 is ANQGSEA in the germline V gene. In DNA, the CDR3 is TGCAGCGTTGACAGGGCGACCACAGATACGCAGTATTTT. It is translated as CSVDRATTDTQYF.

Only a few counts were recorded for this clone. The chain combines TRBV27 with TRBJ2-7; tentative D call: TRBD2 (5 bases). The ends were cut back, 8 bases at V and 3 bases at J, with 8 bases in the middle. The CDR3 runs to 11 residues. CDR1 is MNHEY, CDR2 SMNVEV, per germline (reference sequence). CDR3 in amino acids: CASRGNYEQYF. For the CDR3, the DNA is TGTGCCAGCCGGGGAAACTACGAGCAGTACTTC.

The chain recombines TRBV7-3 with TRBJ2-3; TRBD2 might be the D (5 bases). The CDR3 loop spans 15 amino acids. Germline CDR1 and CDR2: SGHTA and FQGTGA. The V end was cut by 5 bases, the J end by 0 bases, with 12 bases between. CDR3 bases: TGTGCCAGCAGCAATGGGCTAGCCAGCACAGATACGCAGTATTTT. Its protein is CASSNGLASTDTQYF.

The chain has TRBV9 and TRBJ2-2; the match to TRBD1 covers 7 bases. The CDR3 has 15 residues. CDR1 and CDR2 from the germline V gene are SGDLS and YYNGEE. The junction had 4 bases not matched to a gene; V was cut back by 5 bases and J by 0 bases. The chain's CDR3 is CASSAQGSNTGELFF. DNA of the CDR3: TGTGCCAGCAGTGCACAGGGGTCGAACACCGGGGAGCTGTTTTTT.

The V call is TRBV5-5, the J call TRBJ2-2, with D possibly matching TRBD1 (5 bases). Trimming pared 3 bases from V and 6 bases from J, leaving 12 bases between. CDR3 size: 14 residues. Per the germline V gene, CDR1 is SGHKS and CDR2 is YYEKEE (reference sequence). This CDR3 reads CASSWGTGPGELFF. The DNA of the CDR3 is TGTGCCAGCAGCTGGGGCACCGGCCCCGGGGAGCTGTTTTTT.

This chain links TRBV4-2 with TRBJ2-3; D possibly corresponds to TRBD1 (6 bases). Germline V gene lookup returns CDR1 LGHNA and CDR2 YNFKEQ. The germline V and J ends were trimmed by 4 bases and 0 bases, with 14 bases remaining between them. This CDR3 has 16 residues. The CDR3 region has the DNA TGTGCCAGCAGCCGTACCACAGGGAGAAGCACAGATACGCAGTATTTT. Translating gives CASSRTTGRSTDTQYF.

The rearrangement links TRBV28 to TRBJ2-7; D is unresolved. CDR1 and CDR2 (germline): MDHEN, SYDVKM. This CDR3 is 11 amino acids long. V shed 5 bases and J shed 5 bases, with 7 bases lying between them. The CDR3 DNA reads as TGTGCCAGCAGTCCGAGGCACGAGCAGTACTTC. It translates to CASSPRHEQYF. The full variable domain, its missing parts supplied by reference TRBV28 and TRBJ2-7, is DVKVTQSSRYLVKRTGEKVFLECVQDMDHENMFWYRQDPGLGLRLIYFSYDVKMKEKGDIPEGYSVSREKKERFSLILESASTNQTSMYLCASSPRHEQYFGPGTRLTVT.

The chain's CDR3 is CAWSVRGGTDTQYF. CDR3 bases: TGTGCCTGGAGTGTAAGGGGTGGAACAGATACGCAGTATTTT. V is TRBV30 and J is TRBJ2-3, with D possibly being TRBD1 (5 bases). The CDR3 totals 14 residues. V gave up 0 bases and J gave up 3 bases, with 10 bases separating them. The germline gives CDR1 GTSNPN, CDR2 SVGIG (reference sequence).

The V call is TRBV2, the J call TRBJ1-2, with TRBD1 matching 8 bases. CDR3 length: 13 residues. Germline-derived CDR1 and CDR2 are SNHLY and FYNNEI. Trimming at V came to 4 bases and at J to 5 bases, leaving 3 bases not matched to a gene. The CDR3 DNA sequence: TGTGCCAGCAGTGTGGGACAGGCTTATGGCTACACCTTC. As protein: CASSVGQAYGYTF.

The CDR3: CATSDSFKETQYF. Here the CDR3 DNA reads TGTGCCACCAGTGATTCCTTTAAAGAGACCCAGTACTTC. The chain is built from TRBV24-1 and TRBJ2-5; D is uncertain. CDR1 KGHDR and CDR2 SFDVKD come from the germline V gene. Trimming cost V 2 bases and J 3 bases, with 6 bases left between them. There are 13 residues in the CDR3.

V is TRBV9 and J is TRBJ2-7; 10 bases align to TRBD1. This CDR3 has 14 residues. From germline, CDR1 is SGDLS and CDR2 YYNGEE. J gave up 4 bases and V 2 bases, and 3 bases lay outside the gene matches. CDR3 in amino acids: CASSVGTGVYEQYF. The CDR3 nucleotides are TGTGCCAGCAGCGTCGGGACAGGGGTGTACGAGCAGTACTTC.

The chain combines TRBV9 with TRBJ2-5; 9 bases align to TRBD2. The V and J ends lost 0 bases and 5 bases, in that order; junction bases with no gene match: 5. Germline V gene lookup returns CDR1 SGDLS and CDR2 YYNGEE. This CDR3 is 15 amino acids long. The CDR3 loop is CASSVGAGGAETQYF. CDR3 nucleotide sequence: TGTGCCAGCAGCGTAGGAGCGGGGGGCGCTGAGACCCAGTACTTC. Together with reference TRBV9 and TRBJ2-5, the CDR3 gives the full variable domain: DSGVTQTPKHLITATGQRVTLRCSPRSGDLSVYWYQQSLDQGLQFLIQYYNGEERAKGNILERFSAQQFPDLHSELNLSSLELGDSALYFCASSVGAGGAETQYFGPGTRLLVL.